This T cell receptor beta chain was identified during a study of response to subunit inactivated influenza vaccine. In germline, CDR1 is MDHEN, CDR2 SYDVKM. CDR3 length: 14 residues. J was trimmed by 8 bases and V by 5 bases; bases with no gene match: 6. MiXCR was run by TCRdb on the RT-PCR reads, yielding one entry per CDR3 protein. The profile shows around 520,000 distinct CDR3 sequences, roughly 12% of them singletons. The material was PBMCs from blood, obtained on the day of vaccination. The TCR sequence derives from a man aged 50-60 years who received an inactivated influenza vaccine. J is TRBJ2-1 and V is TRBV28; 10 nucleotides agree with TRBD2. The CDR3 spells CASSPSGSFYEQFF. DNA of the CDR3: TGTGCCAGCAGTCCTAGCGGGAGTTTTTATGAGCAGTTCTTC. Full variable domain (rest looked up from reference TRBV28 and TRBJ2-1): DVKVTQSSRYLVKRTGEKVFLECVQDMDHENMFWYRQDPGLGLRLIYFSYDVKMKEKGDIPEGYSVSREKKERFSLILESASTNQTSMYLCASSPSGSFYEQFFGPGTRLTVL.